The rows below give T cell receptor beta chains drawn from one sample of a study of blood T cell repertoires in COVID-19. The table came from immunoSEQ multiplex PCR; TCRdb's copy has only in-frame clones and leaves some out. The sample yields 150,000 to 200,000 clones, around four fifths seen once. The material sequenced was PBMCs or T cells enriched from blood (not recorded which). The receptors here all came from a woman aged 60-70 years who had recovered from COVID-19. Each CDR3 is given with its conserved first and last residue. The order of the fields is CDR3 length, clone size, D gene, J gene, V gene, CDR3 protein, CDR3 DNA. The D gene is left open where the match is weak. Clone size is stated in some rows and not others, as once, few, many or a class when expanded.

cdr3_length: 14; clone_size: .; d_call: TRBD1; j_call: TRBJ1-1; v_call: TRBV2; cdr3_aa: CASSTGVLNTEAFF; cdr3_nt: TGTGCCAGCAGTACAGGGGTGTTAAACACTGAAGCTTTCTTT
cdr3_length: 14; clone_size: few; d_call: .; j_call: TRBJ2-2; v_call: TRBV10-2; cdr3_aa: CATDPKADTGELFF; cdr3_nt: TGCGCCACAGACCCCAAAGCGGACACCGGGGAGCTGTTTTTT
cdr3_length: 13; clone_size: few; d_call: .; j_call: TRBJ2-1; v_call: TRBV18; cdr3_aa: CASSINSGGEQFF; cdr3_nt: TGTGCCAGCTCAATTAATAGCGGCGGAGAGCAGTTCTTC
cdr3_length: 17; clone_size: .; d_call: TRBD1; j_call: TRBJ1-2; v_call: TRBV4-2; cdr3_aa: CASSQHLETGLGYGYTF; cdr3_nt: TGTGCCAGCAGCCAACATCTGGAGACAGGGTTAGGCTATGGCTACACCTTC
cdr3_length: 15; clone_size: .; d_call: TRBD2; j_call: TRBJ2-2; v_call: TRBV30; cdr3_aa: CAWNRAGVSTGELFF; cdr3_nt: TGTGCCTGGAATCGAGCGGGGGTGAGCACCGGGGAGCTGTTTTTT
cdr3_length: 13; clone_size: .; d_call: .; j_call: TRBJ2-3; v_call: TRBV7-8; cdr3_aa: CASNEVGGDTQYF; cdr3_nt: TGTGCCAGCAATGAGGTCGGCGGAGATACGCAGTATTTT
cdr3_length: 13; clone_size: few; d_call: .; j_call: TRBJ1-6; v_call: TRBV18; cdr3_aa: CASSLSENSPLHF; cdr3_nt: TGTGCCAGCTCACTCAGCGAAAATTCACCCCTCCACTTT
cdr3_length: 12; clone_size: .; d_call: .; j_call: TRBJ1-2; v_call: TRBV7-9; cdr3_aa: CATGGDDYGYTF; cdr3_nt: TGTGCCACCGGGGGGGATGACTATGGCTACACCTTC
cdr3_length: 14; clone_size: .; d_call: TRBD2; j_call: TRBJ2-1; v_call: TRBV29-1; cdr3_aa: CSVALGTSGAQQFF; cdr3_nt: TGCAGCGTTGCACTTGGGACTAGCGGGGCTCAGCAGTTCTTC
cdr3_length: 15; clone_size: few; d_call: TRBD2; j_call: TRBJ2-3; v_call: TRBV18; cdr3_aa: CASSDTSGSTDTQYF; cdr3_nt: TGTGCCAGCTCGGACACTAGCGGTAGCACAGATACGCAGTATTTT
cdr3_length: 14; clone_size: .; d_call: .; j_call: TRBJ2-7; v_call: TRBV2; cdr3_aa: CASSEGSGQYEQYF; cdr3_nt: TGTGCCAGCAGTGAGGGGTCAGGACAATACGAGCAGTACTTC
cdr3_length: 14; clone_size: once; d_call: TRBD1; j_call: TRBJ1-2; v_call: TRBV7-9; cdr3_aa: CASSEQGEHGGYTF; cdr3_nt: TGTGCCAGCAGCGAACAGGGGGAGCATGGGGGCTACACCTTC
cdr3_length: 11; clone_size: many; d_call: .; j_call: TRBJ1-2; v_call: TRBV29-1; cdr3_aa: CSAELNYGYTF; cdr3_nt: TGCAGCGCTGAACTTAACTATGGCTACACCTTC
cdr3_length: 18; clone_size: once; d_call: .; j_call: TRBJ1-1; v_call: TRBV30; cdr3_aa: CAWSVPVPAGGFDTEAFF; cdr3_nt: TGTGCCTGGAGTGTACCGGTTCCCGCGGGGGGCTTTGACACTGAAGCTTTCTTT
cdr3_length: 14; clone_size: few; d_call: .; j_call: TRBJ2-7; v_call: TRBV27; cdr3_aa: CASSLNWASYEQYF; cdr3_nt: TGTGCCAGCAGTTTAAACTGGGCCTCCTACGAGCAGTACTTC
cdr3_length: 14; clone_size: .; d_call: TRBD1; j_call: TRBJ1-1; v_call: TRBV9; cdr3_aa: CASSTTGGNTEAFF; cdr3_nt: TGTGCCAGCAGCACAACAGGGGGGAACACTGAAGCTTTCTTT
cdr3_length: 16; clone_size: .; d_call: TRBD2; j_call: TRBJ2-1; v_call: TRBV2; cdr3_aa: CASSAGTSGGWDEQFF; cdr3_nt: TGTGCCAGCAGTGCTGGGACTAGCGGGGGGTGGGATGAGCAGTTCTTC
cdr3_length: 14; clone_size: .; d_call: TRBD1; j_call: TRBJ1-6; v_call: TRBV28; cdr3_aa: CASSLQGPNSPLHF; cdr3_nt: TGTGCCAGCAGTCTACAGGGGCCTAATTCACCCCTCCACTTT
cdr3_length: 14; clone_size: .; d_call: .; j_call: TRBJ2-7; v_call: TRBV18; cdr3_aa: CASSPVRESYEQYF; cdr3_nt: TGTGCCAGCTCACCAGTCAGGGAATCCTACGAGCAGTACTTC
cdr3_length: 14; clone_size: .; d_call: .; j_call: TRBJ1-1; v_call: TRBV7-2; cdr3_aa: CASSAGQLNTEAFF; cdr3_nt: TGTGCCAGCAGTGCCGGACAGCTGAACACTGAAGCTTTCTTT
cdr3_length: 14; clone_size: .; d_call: TRBD1; j_call: TRBJ2-7; v_call: TRBV6-5; cdr3_aa: CASSRLGQAYEQYF; cdr3_nt: TGTGCCAGCAGTAGGCTTGGACAGGCCTACGAGCAGTACTTC
cdr3_length: 14; clone_size: .; d_call: TRBD2; j_call: TRBJ2-5; v_call: TRBV7-6; cdr3_aa: CASTPGGGRETQYF; cdr3_nt: TGTGCCAGCACCCCCGGGGGGGGACGAGAGACCCAGTACTTC
cdr3_length: 13; clone_size: .; d_call: .; j_call: TRBJ1-1; v_call: TRBV10-1; cdr3_aa: CASTNPGNTEAFF; cdr3_nt: TGCGCCAGCACGAACCCAGGGAACACTGAAGCTTTCTTT
cdr3_length: 14; clone_size: .; d_call: .; j_call: TRBJ1-5; v_call: TRBV28; cdr3_aa: CARATQFLELPQHF; cdr3_nt: TGTGCCAGAGCTACGCAATTTCTAGAACTGCCCCAGCATTTT
cdr3_length: 15; clone_size: .; d_call: .; j_call: TRBJ2-3; v_call: TRBV19; cdr3_aa: CASSWGRLSTDTQYF; cdr3_nt: TGTGCCAGTAGCTGGGGGCGCTTAAGCACAGATACGCAGTATTTT
cdr3_length: 15; clone_size: few; d_call: .; j_call: TRBJ1-1; v_call: TRBV6-5; cdr3_aa: CASSAGEWTNTEAFF; cdr3_nt: TGTGCCAGCAGCGCCGGGGAATGGACGAACACTGAAGCTTTCTTT
cdr3_length: 14; clone_size: once; d_call: TRBD1; j_call: TRBJ1-5; v_call: TRBV2; cdr3_aa: CASSVDRGRRPQHF; cdr3_nt: TGTGCCAGCAGTGTAGATAGGGGGCGCCGACCCCAGCATTTT
cdr3_length: 15; clone_size: .; d_call: TRBD1; j_call: TRBJ2-7; v_call: TRBV9; cdr3_aa: CASSVGGGQQYEQYF; cdr3_nt: TGTGCCAGCAGCGTAGGTGGGGGACAGCAATACGAGCAGTACTTC
cdr3_length: 16; clone_size: .; d_call: TRBD1; j_call: TRBJ2-2; v_call: TRBV2; cdr3_aa: CASSWGQGLSTGELFF; cdr3_nt: TGTGCCAGCAGTTGGGGACAGGGGCTTAGCACCGGGGAGCTGTTTTTT
cdr3_length: 14; clone_size: .; d_call: TRBD1; j_call: TRBJ2-3; v_call: TRBV10-3; cdr3_aa: CAITGDSIGRAQYF; cdr3_nt: TGTGCCATCACCGGGGACAGCATCGGTCGGGCGCAGTATTTT
cdr3_length: 13; clone_size: .; d_call: TRBD1; j_call: TRBJ2-5; v_call: TRBV12-5; cdr3_aa: CASGATGGETQYF; cdr3_nt: TGTGCTAGTGGGGCTACAGGGGGCGAGACCCAGTACTTC
cdr3_length: 14; clone_size: few; d_call: .; j_call: TRBJ1-4; v_call: TRBV7-9; cdr3_aa: CASSLKGGDEKLFF; cdr3_nt: TGTGCCAGCAGCTTAAAAGGAGGTGATGAAAAACTGTTTTTT
cdr3_length: 17; clone_size: .; d_call: .; j_call: TRBJ1-2; v_call: TRBV5-5; cdr3_aa: CASSLTQGLGANYGYTF; cdr3_nt: TGTGCCAGCAGCCTAACCCAGGGGCTGGGGGCTAACTATGGCTACACCTTC
cdr3_length: 17; clone_size: .; d_call: TRBD2; j_call: TRBJ2-3; v_call: TRBV15; cdr3_aa: CATSRDHGAGGQDTQYF; cdr3_nt: TGTGCCACCAGCAGAGATCATGGGGCGGGAGGGCAAGATACGCAGTATTTT
cdr3_length: 13; clone_size: .; d_call: .; j_call: TRBJ2-7; v_call: TRBV28; cdr3_aa: CASSLISSYEQYF; cdr3_nt: TGTGCCAGCAGTTTAATCAGCTCCTACGAGCAGTACTTC
cdr3_length: 12; clone_size: few; d_call: .; j_call: TRBJ2-1; v_call: TRBV12-3/TRBV12-4; cdr3_aa: CASSLSSNEQFF; cdr3_nt: TGTGCCAGCAGTTTATCGTCCAATGAGCAGTTCTTC
cdr3_length: 14; clone_size: .; d_call: TRBD2; j_call: TRBJ2-3; v_call: TRBV27; cdr3_aa: CAIGTSGNTDTQYF; cdr3_nt: TGTGCCATCGGGACTAGCGGGAACACAGATACGCAGTATTTT
cdr3_length: 13; clone_size: .; d_call: .; j_call: TRBJ1-2; v_call: TRBV28; cdr3_aa: CASTLGGSYGYTF; cdr3_nt: TGTGCCAGCACTCTCGGAGGGAGCTATGGCTACACCTTC
cdr3_length: 16; clone_size: .; d_call: .; j_call: TRBJ1-6; v_call: TRBV3-1/TRBV3-2; cdr3_aa: CASSQDLGRYGSPLHF; cdr3_nt: TGTGCCAGCAGCCAAGATCTCGGGAGGTACGGTTCACCCCTCCACTTT
cdr3_length: 11; clone_size: once; d_call: TRBD1; j_call: TRBJ1-1; v_call: TRBV29-1; cdr3_aa: CSVDSRTGAFF; cdr3_nt: TGCAGCGTTGATTCGAGGACAGGAGCTTTCTTT
cdr3_length: 14; clone_size: .; d_call: TRBD1; j_call: TRBJ1-2; v_call: TRBV7-9; cdr3_aa: CASSVGTVFYGYTF; cdr3_nt: TGTGCCAGCAGCGTCGGGACAGTCTTCTATGGCTACACCTTC
cdr3_length: 17; clone_size: once; d_call: TRBD1; j_call: TRBJ1-3; v_call: TRBV18; cdr3_aa: CASSSRWSDRAGNTIYF; cdr3_nt: TGTGCCAGCTCATCTCGGTGGTCGGACAGGGCTGGAAACACCATATATTTT
cdr3_length: 13; clone_size: .; d_call: .; j_call: TRBJ1-4; v_call: TRBV3-1/TRBV3-2; cdr3_aa: CASSPGAREKLFF; cdr3_nt: TGTGCCAGCAGCCCGGGAGCCAGAGAAAAACTGTTTTTT
cdr3_length: 16; clone_size: few; d_call: .; j_call: TRBJ1-1; v_call: TRBV11-1; cdr3_aa: CASSLGQVSMNTEAFF; cdr3_nt: TGTGCCAGCAGCTTGGGGCAGGTCAGCATGAACACTGAAGCTTTCTTT
cdr3_length: 14; clone_size: .; d_call: .; j_call: TRBJ2-2; v_call: TRBV5-1; cdr3_aa: CASTSATNTGELFF; cdr3_nt: TGCGCCAGCACCTCCGCGACAAACACCGGGGAGCTGTTTTTT
cdr3_length: 19; clone_size: .; d_call: .; j_call: TRBJ2-7; v_call: TRBV7-2; cdr3_aa: CASSHHPPYPGLSPYEQYF; cdr3_nt: TGTGCCAGCAGCCACCACCCCCCCTATCCGGGACTGAGCCCCTACGAGCAGTACTTC
cdr3_length: 16; clone_size: .; d_call: .; j_call: TRBJ2-7; v_call: TRBV7-2; cdr3_aa: CASSKRSGGVSYEQYF; cdr3_nt: TGTGCCAGCAGCAAAAGGTCCGGAGGGGTTTCTTACGAGCAGTACTTC
cdr3_length: 15; clone_size: .; d_call: TRBD2; j_call: TRBJ2-7; v_call: TRBV5-1; cdr3_aa: CASSLEASGGYEQYF; cdr3_nt: TGCGCCAGCAGCTTGGAGGCTAGCGGGGGTTACGAGCAGTACTTC
cdr3_length: 17; clone_size: .; d_call: .; j_call: TRBJ1-4; v_call: TRBV18; cdr3_aa: CASSPLLTLQGSEKLFF; cdr3_nt: TGTGCCAGCTCACCACTCCTGACACTCCAGGGGAGTGAAAAACTGTTTTTT
cdr3_length: 16; clone_size: .; d_call: .; j_call: TRBJ1-1; v_call: TRBV2; cdr3_aa: CASSEALRAGNTEAFF; cdr3_nt: TGTGCCAGCAGTGAAGCGCTTCGAGCAGGGAACACTGAAGCTTTCTTT
cdr3_length: 12; clone_size: .; d_call: .; j_call: TRBJ1-6; v_call: TRBV5-4; cdr3_aa: CASSLGRPPLHF; cdr3_nt: TGTGCCAGCAGCTTGGGGAGGCCACCCCTCCACTTT
cdr3_length: 18; clone_size: .; d_call: TRBD1; j_call: TRBJ1-6; v_call: TRBV7-9; cdr3_aa: CASNNHPAGQGANSPLHF; cdr3_nt: TGTGCCAGCAACAACCATCCGGCGGGACAGGGGGCGAATTCACCCCTCCACTTT
cdr3_length: 14; clone_size: .; d_call: .; j_call: TRBJ1-1; v_call: TRBV6-5; cdr3_aa: CASSFGQLSMEAFF; cdr3_nt: TGTGCCAGCAGTTTCGGACAACTGAGCATGGAGGCTTTCTTT
cdr3_length: 18; clone_size: .; d_call: .; j_call: TRBJ1-2; v_call: TRBV15; cdr3_aa: CATSRDGGTPLWNYGYTF; cdr3_nt: TGTGCCACCAGCAGAGATGGGGGGACTCCTCTTTGGAACTATGGCTACACCTTC
cdr3_length: 13; clone_size: .; d_call: TRBD1; j_call: TRBJ1-5; v_call: TRBV7-9; cdr3_aa: CASSLVQGQPQHF; cdr3_nt: TGTGCCAGCAGCTTAGTACAGGGGCAGCCCCAGCATTTT
cdr3_length: 14; clone_size: .; d_call: .; j_call: TRBJ2-7; v_call: TRBV12-5; cdr3_aa: CASGLWTDRGEQYF; cdr3_nt: TGTGCTAGTGGTTTGTGGACGGACCGGGGTGAGCAGTACTTC
cdr3_length: 18; clone_size: .; d_call: TRBD1; j_call: TRBJ2-5; v_call: TRBV5-4; cdr3_aa: CASSLKGQGALGKETQYF; cdr3_nt: TGTGCCAGCAGCTTAAAAGGACAGGGGGCTCTGGGAAAAGAGACCCAGTACTTC
cdr3_length: 13; clone_size: .; d_call: .; j_call: TRBJ1-2; v_call: TRBV19; cdr3_aa: CASSLPGGYGYTF; cdr3_nt: TGTGCCAGTAGTTTGCCCGGGGGCTATGGCTACACCTTC
cdr3_length: 13; clone_size: once; d_call: .; j_call: TRBJ1-1; v_call: TRBV5-1; cdr3_aa: CASSSGSSTEAFF; cdr3_nt: TGCGCCAGCAGCTCGGGGAGTTCCACTGAAGCTTTCTTT
cdr3_length: 13; clone_size: .; d_call: TRBD2; j_call: TRBJ2-7; v_call: TRBV12-3/TRBV12-4; cdr3_aa: CASSPGLGYEQYF; cdr3_nt: TGTGCCAGCAGTCCCGGACTAGGCTACGAGCAGTACTTC